The 5 T cell receptor beta chains reported below all come from one sample, sequenced in a study of control samples from healthy donors and cancer patients. Only in-frame clones appear in the TCRdb table, and some are missing; sequencing was by immunoSEQ multiplex PCR. Found here are roughly 130,000 clones, about 95% of them singletons; the top ten hold 3.6%. The sequencing sample was made of blood. The receptors originated from a young man in good health.

This clone has just one count. V gene TRBV30 combines with J gene TRBJ2-7, with no clear D. V shed 3 bases and J shed 0 bases, with 3 bases lying between them. CDR1 is GTSNPN, CDR2 SVGIG, per germline (reference sequence). The CDR3 runs to 11 residues. The CDR3 DNA follows: TGTGCCTGGAGCGCCTCCTACGAGCAGTACTTC. Protein sequence: CAWSASYEQYF.

On this clone: Mismatch with germline at one junction end may stem from a read error. V gene TRBV7-7 combines with J gene TRBJ2-1, with 9 bases aligning to TRBD2. The germline gives CDR1 SSHAT, CDR2 FNYEAQ (reference sequence). This CDR3 is built from 15 residues. CDR3: CASSLAGASYNEQFF. The CDR3, as DNA: TGTGCTAGCAGCTTAGCGGGGGCTTCCTACAATGAGCAGTTCTTC.

This clone showed up just once. V usage is TRBV10-2 and J usage is TRBJ2-1; 12 bases are a match to TRBD2. The CDR3 runs to 16 residues. Unmatched junction bases numbered 9, after V lost 4 bases and J lost 8 bases. Per the germline V gene, CDR1 is WSHSY and CDR2 is SAAADI. The CDR3 DNA reads TGCGCCAGCAGTGGCCCTAGCGGGGGGGCCGGGGATGAGCAGTTCTTC. This encodes CASSGPSGGAGDEQFF.

The CDR3 bases are TGTGCCAGCAGTGAGACCGGGACACCCAGGGGCTATGGCTACACCTTC. Residues: CASSETGTPRGYGYTF. The chain links TRBV6-2 or TRBV6-3 to TRBJ1-2, with TRBD1 as a possible D gene (6 bases). In germline, CDR1 is MNHEY, CDR2 SVGEGT. Trimming shortened V by 5 bases and J by 4 bases, and 20 bases separated the two germline ends. The CDR3 sequence is 16 residues long.

This clone has only one observation. This sequence joins TRBV10-3 and TRBJ1-6; no clear D gene. V was trimmed by 0 bases and J by 0 bases, leaving 3 bases between them. Germline-derived CDR1 and CDR2 are ENHRY and SYGVKD. This CDR3 has 15 residues. The CDR3 bases are TGTGCCATCAGTGAGTCGAGCTCCTATAATTCACCCCTCCACTTT. Its protein is CAISESSSYNSPLHF.